Following are 32 T cell receptor beta chains from one sample sequenced in a study of resident and recirculating memory T cells in vitiligo. Produced via immunoSEQ multiplex PCR; TCRdb's table is partial and in-frame only. Of approximately 69,000 clones in the sample, roughly nine tenths were seen once. Sequenced material: blood. Source of these receptors: a male donor with vitiligo.

V usage is TRBV18 and J usage is TRBJ2-5, with D perhaps TRBD2 (5 bases). From germline, CDR1 is KGHSH and CDR2 LQKENI. The V end was cut by 5 bases, the J end by 4 bases, with 20 bases between. The CDR3 covers 16 residues. The CDR3 coding sequence is TGTGCCAGCTCATGGGAGATATCAAGCGGCGGAGAGACCCAGTACTTC. It yields the protein CASSWEISSGGETQYF.

The chain uses TRBV5-6 and TRBJ2-2; 7 bases align to TRBD1. The CDR3 loop spans 14 amino acids. Germline assignment: CDR1 SGHDT and CDR2 YYEEEE. V trimming: 1 base; J trimming: 7 bases; junction bases outside the gene matches: 4. Written as DNA, the CDR3 is TGTGCCAGCAGCTTGCGACAGGGTCTCGGGGAGCTGTTTTTT. Protein sequence: CASSLRQGLGELFF.

The chain links TRBV7-9 to TRBJ2-3; 8 nucleotides agree with TRBD1. Trimming at V came to 5 bases and at J to 4 bases, leaving 5 bases not matched to a gene. The V gene's germline CDR1 is SEHNR and CDR2 FQNEAQ (reference sequence). The CDR3 runs to 14 residues. The CDR3 DNA follows: TGTGCCAGCAGCGAGGGACAGGAGGCAGATACGCAGTATTTT. Translating gives CASSEGQEADTQYF.

The chain has TRBV29-1 and TRBJ2-7; D is unresolved. Trimming removed 6 bases from V and 5 bases from J, with 8 bases in between. The CDR3 covers 10 residues. Germline CDR1 reads SQVTM; CDR2 reads ANQGSEA. The CDR3 DNA reads TGCAGCGTCCTCTCGGACGAGCAGTACTTC. It encodes CSVLSDEQYF.

In nucleotides, the CDR3 is TGCGCCAGCAGCTTGGATCTAAGACAGGGCCCCTACGAGCAGTACTTC. Translation gives CASSLDLRQGPYEQYF. The chain is built from TRBV5-1 and TRBJ2-7, with 7 bases identical to TRBD1. CDR3 length: 16 amino acids. CDR1 and CDR2 from the germline V gene are SGHRS and YFSETQ. V dropped 0 bases and J dropped 2; count of bases not matched to a gene: 8.

The chain couples TRBV2 to TRBJ2-1, with a possible D match to TRBD1 (5 bases). The CDR3 totals 11 residues. Germline V lookup: CDR1 SNHLY, CDR2 FYNNEI. V lost 5 bases and J lost 10, with 9 bases in between. The DNA of the CDR3 is TGTGCCAGCAGTTCAGGGTACGAGCAGTTCTTC. It translates to CASSSGYEQFF.

The V gene is TRBV19, the J gene TRBJ1-2, with D possibly matching TRBD1 (6 bases). V was trimmed by 5 bases and J by 2 bases, leaving 15 bases between them. Germline CDR1 is LNHDA and CDR2 is SQIVND (reference sequence). The CDR3 has 15 residues. The CDR3 region has the DNA TGTGCCAGTAGTCTGGCGCCAGGGGTCAACTATGGCTACACCTTC. Its protein product is CASSLAPGVNYGYTF.

The chain uses TRBV4-3 and TRBJ2-7, with 10 bases aligning to TRBD1. CDR1 LGHNA and CDR2 YSLEER come from the germline V gene. With V trimmed by 1 base and J by 3 bases, 6 bases remained unmatched. The CDR3 spans 16 residues. The CDR3 DNA follows: TGCGCCAGCAGCCAAGGGAGACAGGGGGCTTTCTACGAGCAGTACTTC. It codes for CASSQGRQGAFYEQYF.

The chain links TRBV6-4 to TRBJ2-1, with D perhaps TRBD1 (5 bases). CDR3 length equals 15 residues. CDR1 and CDR2 from the germline V gene are MRHNA and SNTAGT. Trimming removed 3 bases from V and 1 base from J, with 10 bases in between. CDR3 nucleotides: TGTGCCAGCAGTGAGGGGCAGGGATCCTACAATGAGCAGTTCTTC. This translates into CASSEGQGSYNEQFF.

This chain uses TRBV9 with TRBJ1-6; D uncertain. The germline V gene has CDR1 SGDLS and CDR2 YYNGEE. The V gene lost 2 bases and the J gene lost 8 bases, with 8 bases spanning the gap. The CDR3 runs 13 residues. CDR3 loop: CASSVSTYSPLHF. Here the CDR3 DNA reads TGTGCCAGCAGCGTTTCAACTTATTCACCCCTCCACTTT. The full variable domain, in which reference TRBV9 and TRBJ1-6 provide the parts outside the CDR3, is DSGVTQTPKHLITATGQRVTLRCSPRSGDLSVYWYQQSLDQGLQFLIQYYNGEERAKGNILERFSAQQFPDLHSELNLSSLELGDSALYFCASSVSTYSPLHFGNGTRLTVT.

In DNA, the CDR3 is TGTGCCAGCAGCTATACAGGGTCCACTGAAGCTTTCTTT. This codes for CASSYTGSTEAFF. The chain links TRBV11-3 to TRBJ1-1, with a tentative D call TRBD1 (6 bases). The CDR3 length is 13 residues. Trimming left V 4 bases short and J 4 bases short, with 10 bases between. The germline CDR1 and CDR2 sequences are SGHNT and YENEEA.

The chain couples TRBV7-9 to TRBJ2-7, with TRBD1 matching over 9 bases. Germline values: CDR1 SEHNR, CDR2 FQNEAQ (reference sequence). The junction had 6 bases not matched to a gene; V was cut back by 4 bases and J by 5 bases. CDR3 length: 14 residues. The CDR3 coding sequence is TGTGCCAGCAGCTATCCGGGACAGGGCCACGAGCAGTACTTC. This gives the protein CASSYPGQGHEQYF.

The chain combines TRBV11-3 with TRBJ2-5; no definite D call. The CDR3 length is 14 residues. The V gene lost 2 bases and the J gene lost 5 bases, with 12 bases spanning the gap. Germline CDR1 SGHNT, CDR2 YENEEA. CDR3 nucleotide sequence: TGTGCCAGCAGCTTATCAGGATCATACGAGACCCAGTACTTC. Translation gives CASSLSGSYETQYF.

The chain links TRBV10-3 to TRBJ2-1, with a weak D call TRBD1 (6 bases). The CDR3 contains 14 residues. Trimming pared 7 bases from V and 10 bases from J, leaving 20 bases between. In germline, CDR1 is ENHRY, CDR2 SYGVKD. DNA of the CDR3: TGTGCCATCAACCTCCGTGAGGGACAAGACGAGCAGTTCTTC. It translates to CAINLREGQDEQFF.

The V call is TRBV19, the J call TRBJ1-5; D gene ambiguous. The CDR3 is 16 amino acids. Trimming removed 3 bases from V and 6 bases from J, with 18 bases in between. Germline V CDR1 and CDR2: LNHDA, SQIVND (reference sequence). DNA of the CDR3: TGTGCCAGTAGTATTAAGATTAGAAACAGCCCTCAGCCCCAGCATTTT. Its protein is CASSIKIRNSPQPQHF.

The V call is TRBV7-2, the J call TRBJ1-2; D gene ambiguous. The CDR3 extends over 13 amino acids. The V gene lost 0 bases and the J gene lost 8 bases, with 10 bases spanning the gap. Germline V gene sequence: CDR1 SGHTA, CDR2 FQGNSA. The CDR3 protein is CASSLAVVGGYTF. The CDR3, as DNA: TGTGCCAGCAGCTTAGCGGTGGTGGGCGGCTACACCTTC.

The CDR3: CASKGVVYTF. As DNA, the CDR3 is TGTGCCAGCAAGGGGGTCGTCTACACCTTC. This sequence joins TRBV6-5 and TRBJ1-2; weak D call: TRBD1 (6 bases). The CDR3 extends over 10 amino acids. Trimming stripped 7 bases from V and 10 bases from J, with 10 bases between. CDR1 and CDR2 (germline): MNHEY, SVGAGI.

This chain uses TRBV7-2 with TRBJ1-2; a weak D match, TRBD1 (5 bases). Deletions cut 5 bases from V and 7 bases from J, with 17 bases between. The CDR3 spans 14 residues. The germline CDR1 and CDR2 sequences are SGHTA and FQGNSA. The CDR3 reads CASSEWGEASGYTF. CDR3 bases: TGTGCCAGCAGCGAGTGGGGGGAGGCGAGTGGCTACACCTTC. Full variable domain (outside the CDR3, taken from reference TRBV7-2 and TRBJ1-2): GAGVSQSPSNKVTEKGKDVELRCDPISGHTALYWYRQSLGQGLEFLIYFQGNSAPDKSGLPSDRFSAERTGGSVSTLTIQRTQQEDSAVYLCASSEWGEASGYTFGSGTRLTVV.

This chain joins TRBV15 and TRBJ1-3; a weak D match, TRBD1 (6 bases). This CDR3 is 14 amino acids long. V dropped 3 bases and J dropped 0 bases, with 6 bases sitting between them. Germline V gene sequence: CDR1 LNHNV, CDR2 YYDKDF (reference sequence). Written as DNA, the CDR3 is TGTGCCACCAGCAGGACAGGCTCTGGAAACACCATATATTTT. It is translated as CATSRTGSGNTIYF.

This chain links TRBV4-3 with TRBJ2-5; TRBD2 matches at 7 bases. The ends lost 1 base at V and 4 bases at J; junction bases unmatched: 6. Per germline, CDR1 LGHNA and CDR2 YSLEER. The CDR3 covers 15 residues. CDR3 nucleotide sequence: TGCGCCAGCAGCCAAGGGGGGGGGAGTCGAGAGACCCAGTACTTC. It codes for CASSQGGGSRETQYF.

This chain uses TRBV5-6 with TRBJ1-3; maybe TRBD1 (6 bases). With 6 bases removed from V and 3 bases from J, the gap between germline ends came to 13 bases. Germline CDR1 reads SGHDT; CDR2 reads YYEEEE. CDR3 length equals 14 residues. CDR3 nucleotide sequence: TGTGCCAGCATCCTAGGGGGATTTGGAAACACCATATATTTT. Encoded protein: CASILGGFGNTIYF.

The chain uses TRBV11-3 and TRBJ1-1; 7 bases are a match to TRBD1. The CDR3 loop spans 13 amino acids. Looked up from germline, CDR1 is SGHNT and CDR2 is YENEEA. Trimming took 6 bases from V and 3 from J; bases not matched to a gene: 4. CDR3 in DNA: TGTGCCAGCAGTAAGGGGGCCGACACTGAAGCTTTCTTT. It codes for CASSKGADTEAFF.

The V call is TRBV5-1, the J call TRBJ1-1; no definite D call. V lost 0 bases and J 3 bases, leaving 6 bases between the germline ends. The CDR3 runs to 13 residues. In germline, CDR1 is SGHRS, CDR2 YFSETQ. CDR3 sequence reads: CASSLDGYTEAFF. CDR3 sequence (DNA): TGCGCCAGCAGCTTGGACGGGTACACTGAAGCTTTCTTT.

The CDR3 DNA sequence: TGTGCCAGCAGTACCCGTGAGGACACTGAAGCTTTCTTT. Protein product: CASSTREDTEAFF. The rearrangement uses TRBV2 and TRBJ1-1; D is unresolved. Trimming left V 5 bases short and J 3 bases short, with 10 bases between. CDR1 and CDR2 from the germline V gene are SNHLY and FYNNEI. There are 13 residues in the CDR3.

The rearrangement uses TRBV4-3 and TRBJ1-1; 7 nucleotides agree with TRBD1. This CDR3 region has 15 residues. The germline gives CDR1 LGHNA, CDR2 YSLEER. Trimming removed 2 bases from V and 1 base from J; junction bases left unmatched: 4. The CDR3 nucleotides are TGCGCCAGCAGCCAATCACAGGGGAGGAACACTGAAGCTTTCTTT. This encodes CASSQSQGRNTEAFF.

This chain connects TRBV5-1 to TRBJ1-2; D is undetermined. V shed 6 bases and J shed 5 bases, with 17 bases lying between them. This CDR3 has 14 amino acids. From germline, CDR1 is SGHRS and CDR2 YFSETQ. CDR3 residues: CASMSGFGGYGYTF. The CDR3 DNA is TGCGCCAGCATGAGTGGGTTTGGCGGTTATGGCTACACCTTC.

The chain couples TRBV5-1 to TRBJ1-1; tentative D call: TRBD1 (6 bases). CDR1 SGHRS and CDR2 YFSETQ come from the germline V gene. The CDR3 loop spans 14 amino acids. Trimming pared 1 base from V and 4 bases from J, leaving 11 bases between. CDR3 residues: CASSLSGQSTEAFF. The CDR3 DNA is TGCGCCAGCAGCTTGTCAGGACAGTCCACTGAAGCTTTCTTT.

This clone has only a few counts. V is TRBV2 and J is TRBJ1-5; D is uncertain. Germline V gene sequence: CDR1 SNHLY, CDR2 FYNNEI. The CDR3 is 13 amino acids. Trimming shortened V by 6 bases and J by 4 bases, and 10 bases separated the two germline ends. CDR3 sequence: CASRYSRNQPQHF. As DNA, the CDR3 is TGTGCCAGCAGGTACAGCAGGAATCAGCCCCAGCATTTT.

This rearrangement joins TRBV10-3 to TRBJ2-3; 13 positions match TRBD2. The V and J ends lost 6 bases and 1 base, in that order; junction bases with no gene match: 1. The germline V gene encodes CDR1 ENHRY and CDR2 SYGVKD. CDR3 length: 15 residues. The CDR3 nucleotides read TGTGCCATCAGCGGGACTAGCGGGGGCACAGATACGCAGTATTTT. Translation: CAISGTSGGTDTQYF.

The CDR3: CASSILSSYNEQFF. The CDR3 DNA sequence: TGTGCCAGCAGTATTTTGAGCTCCTACAATGAGCAGTTCTTC. The chain joins TRBV27 to TRBJ2-1; D remains unclear. Per the germline V gene, CDR1 is MNHEY and CDR2 is SMNVEV (reference sequence). The CDR3 loop spans 14 amino acids. Trimming took 5 bases from V and 0 from J, leaving 8 bases between them.

V gene TRBV19 combines with J gene TRBJ2-7; 9 bases align to TRBD1. Unmatched junction bases numbered 13, after V lost 6 bases and J lost 1 base. The CDR3 covers 17 residues. The germline V gene encodes CDR1 LNHDA and CDR2 SQIVND (reference sequence). This CDR3 is CASRNTTGTGRSYEQYF. As DNA, the CDR3 is TGTGCCAGTAGGAACACAACCGGGACAGGGAGATCCTACGAGCAGTACTTC.

The chain recombines TRBV5-1 with TRBJ2-4, with TRBD2 matching 13 bases. The junction had 10 bases not matched to a gene; V was cut back by 4 bases and J by 3 bases. The germline CDR1 and CDR2 sequences are SGHRS and YFSETQ. The CDR3 length is 18 residues. The CDR3 reads CASSPELAGGTGKNIQYF. The CDR3 region has the DNA TGCGCCAGCAGCCCCGAACTAGCGGGGGGGACGGGCAAAAACATTCAGTACTTC.